The sequence of this TCR beta chain was determined in a study of blood T cell repertoires in COVID-19. On the study more broadly: Samples came from the United States, Italy and Spain, spanning acute and convalescent COVID-19. The cDNA or gDNA used as material had been derived from T cells, B-cell-depleted T cells, or PBMCs.

Deletions cut 5 bases from V and 4 bases from J, with 14 bases between. CDR1 and CDR2 (germline): SQVTM, ANQGSEA. This CDR3 region has 13 residues. TCRdb keeps only in-frame clones here, not all; method: immunoSEQ multiplex PCR. The table has 130,000 to 150,000 clones, around 87% seen once. Adults between roughly 18 and 100 years of age took part from 20 to 25 US areas. Symptom resolution, clearance, or two negative PCRs marked the recovered donors of Cohort 3. The sequence came from a man aged 60 to 69 who had recovered from COVID-19. The specimen was PBMCs or T cells enriched from blood (not recorded which). The gene calls are TRBV29-1 and TRBJ2-5; maybe TRBD1 (6 bases). CDR3 amino acids: CSVRSQGLETQYF. In DNA, the CDR3 is TGCAGCGTTAGGTCTCAGGGGTTAGAGACCCAGTACTTC.